Listed below are T cell receptor beta chains from one sample, sequenced in a study of T cells in Graves' hyperthyroidism and ophthalmopathy. Using its own MiXCR run on the multiplex PCR reads, TCRdb lists one record per CDR3 protein. The sample records 600,000 or so distinct CDR3 sequences, 13% to 15% being singletons. The sequenced material came from blood. These receptors came from a woman aged 18-29 years with Graves' ophthalmopathy. The CDR3 runs from the conserved cysteine through the conserved F or W. The D gene is left open where the match is weak. Clone size is stated in some rows and not others, as once, few, many or a class when expanded.

cdr3_aa cdr3_nt clone_size d_call j_call v_call
CATSDTGTANNYGYTF TGTGCCACCAGTGACACCGGGACAGCGAACAACTATGGCTACACCTTC few TRBD1 TRBJ1-2 TRBV24-1
CSAATWGDTQYF TGCAGTGCGGCGACATGGGGAGATACGCAGTATTTT many - TRBJ2-3 TRBV20-1
CASRTPANEQYF TGTGCCTCTCGGACACCAGCAAACGAGCAGTACTTC few - TRBJ2-7 TRBV2
CASSLLGIPNQPQHF TGTGCCAGCAGCTTGTTGGGTATCCCCAATCAGCCCCAGCATTTT many - TRBJ1-5 TRBV11-2
CASSVGLADVYEQYF TGTGCCAGCAGCGTCGGACTAGCGGATGTCTACGAGCAGTACTTC few TRBD2 TRBJ2-7 TRBV9
CASSFSTGEYGYTF TGTGCCAGCAGTTTCTCCACAGGGGAATATGGCTACACCTTC many TRBD1 TRBJ1-2 TRBV27
CAWSARTGAFF TGTGCCTGGAGTGCACGAACTGGAGCTTTCTTT - - TRBJ1-1 TRBV30
CAWSKQANTEAFF TGTGCCTGGAGTAAACAGGCAAACACTGAAGCTTTCTTT many - TRBJ1-1 TRBV30
CAWSPGKSQYF TGTGCCTGGAGTCCCGGGAAATCCCAGTACTTC - - TRBJ2-5 TRBV30
CASSYGLAGDYEQYF TGTGCCAGCAGTTACGGACTAGCGGGAGACTACGAGCAGTACTTC many TRBD2 TRBJ2-7 TRBV6-2/TRBV6-3
CASLSPSGVYEQFF TGTGCCAGCCTAAGCCCCTCAGGGGTATATGAGCAGTTCTTC many - TRBJ2-1 TRBV7-9
CASSQSTGLGEQYF TGTGCCAGCTCGCAATCGACAGGGTTGGGCGAGCAGTACTTC - TRBD1 TRBJ2-7 TRBV18
CSTSGADNEKLFF TGCAGTACCTCGGGGGCAGATAATGAAAAACTGTTTTTT many - TRBJ1-4 TRBV20-1
CSAHGAGADTGELFF TGCAGTGCTCACGGGGCGGGGGCCGACACCGGGGAGCTGTTTTTT few - TRBJ2-2 TRBV20-1
CASSLDRDSRPDSRTQYF TGTGCCAGCAGCTTAGATCGGGACAGCCGCCCGGACTCGAGGACGCAGTATTTT many TRBD1 TRBJ2-3 TRBV11-2
CASSIPQGARGNEQFF TGTGCCAGCAGCATTCCGCAGGGGGCAAGGGGCAATGAGCAGTTCTTC many TRBD1 TRBJ2-1 TRBV7-9
CASSPDRLLAKNIQYF TGTGCCAGCAGTCCCGACAGACTACTAGCCAAAAACATTCAGTACTTC - - TRBJ2-4 TRBV6-1
CASSSWTSGGYNEQFF TGTGCCAGCAGTTCGTGGACTAGCGGGGGCTACAATGAGCAGTTCTTC many TRBD2 TRBJ2-1 TRBV27
CASSQVLAGGETQYF TGCGCCAGCAGCCAAGTTCTGGCGGGAGGGGAGACCCAGTACTTC many TRBD2 TRBJ2-5 TRBV4-1
CASRWTGAILYGYTF TGTGCCAGCAGATGGACAGGGGCGATTCTCTATGGCTACACCTTC - TRBD1 TRBJ1-2 TRBV6-1
CASSDRQGDSPLHF TGTGCCAGCAGCGACAGACAGGGCGATTCACCCCTCCACTTT few TRBD1 TRBJ1-6 TRBV7-9
CASSQDRGTEAFF TGTGCCAGCAGCCAAGACAGGGGTACTGAAGCTTTCTTT many - TRBJ1-1 TRBV3-1
CASSPGDRWRNTIYF TGTGCCAGCAGCCCAGGGGACCGCTGGAGGAACACCATATATTTT many - TRBJ1-3 TRBV11-1
CASSLEGGGGSYNEQFF TGCGCCAGCAGCCTGGAGGGGGGAGGAGGCTCCTACAATGAGCAGTTCTTC many - TRBJ2-1 TRBV5-1
CASSPRISGLQETQYF TGTGCCAGCAGCCCTCGGATTAGCGGGTTACAAGAGACCCAGTACTTC - TRBD2 TRBJ2-5 TRBV7-9
CASSLYTSGRAGETQYF TGTGCCAGCAGTTTATACACTAGCGGGAGGGCCGGGGAGACCCAGTACTTC many TRBD2 TRBJ2-5 TRBV12-3/TRBV12-4
CATSDWGGTDPYGYTF TGTGCCACCAGTGATTGGGGGGGGACGGACCCCTATGGCTACACCTTC many - TRBJ1-2 TRBV24-1
CASSLGTVNYGYTF TGTGCCAGCAGCTTAGGGACGGTCAACTATGGCTACACCTTC many - TRBJ1-2 TRBV7-2
CASSFGASGWETQYF TGTGCCAGCAGTTTCGGGGCTAGCGGATGGGAGACCCAGTACTTC - TRBD2 TRBJ2-5 TRBV6-9
CASSLYPIGELFF TGTGCCAGCAGTTTATATCCTATCGGGGAGCTGTTTTTT many - TRBJ2-2 TRBV27
CSASTLAGYEQYF TGCAGTGCTAGCACACTAGCGGGATACGAGCAGTACTTC - TRBD2 TRBJ2-7 TRBV20-1
CASSLEMGGVSGSPLHF TGTGCCAGCAGCTTAGAGATGGGTGGAGTAAGTGGTTCACCCCTCCACTTT many - TRBJ1-6 TRBV7-8
CASSLLAGGGGEQFF TGTGCCAGCAGTTTACTAGCGGGAGGGGGGGGGGAGCAGTTCTTC many TRBD2 TRBJ2-1 TRBV27
CASSLVGLGNNEQYF TGTGCCAGCAGCTTAGTGGGTCTAGGAAATAACGAGCAGTACTTC many - TRBJ2-7 TRBV7-9
CASSIVNYNEQFF TGTGCCAGTAGTATAGTAAATTACAATGAGCAGTTCTTC - - TRBJ2-1 TRBV19
CASSQDGASGSYNEQFF TGCGCCAGCAGCCAAGATGGGGCTAGCGGGAGCTACAATGAGCAGTTCTTC - TRBD2 TRBJ2-1 TRBV4-1
CASSLGPPSGSSYNEQFF TGTGCCAGCAGCTTAGGCCCTCCTAGCGGGAGCTCCTACAATGAGCAGTTCTTC many TRBD2 TRBJ2-1 TRBV7-2
CASNVRGTGELFF TGTGCCAGCAATGTCCGGGGCACTGGGGAGCTGTTTTTT many - TRBJ2-2 TRBV5-8
CASRREGQTDTQYF TGTGCCAGCAGGCGGGAGGGCCAAACAGATACGCAGTATTTT few TRBD2 TRBJ2-3 TRBV11-3
CASSLVVTGSSGANVLTF TGTGCCAGCAGCTTAGTCGTGACAGGGAGCTCTGGGGCCAACGTCCTGACTTTC many TRBD1 TRBJ2-6 TRBV11-2
CASSLAPTGNEQFF TGTGCTAGCAGCTTAGCGCCGACGGGAAATGAGCAGTTCTTC few - TRBJ2-1 TRBV7-7
CASSQTGLLGEQYF TGTGCCAGCAGCCAGACCGGGCTCCTCGGTGAGCAGTACTTC - - TRBJ2-7 TRBV7-9